This T cell receptor (beta chain) was profiled in a study of blood T cell repertoires in COVID-19. Overall study: The United States, Italy and Spain supplied acute and convalescent COVID-19 samples. The cDNA or gDNA used as material had been derived from T cells, B-cell-depleted T cells, or PBMCs.

Per the authors' pipeline: For nucleated cells, counts were estimated from reference gene primer amplification. Repertoires were generated with immunoSEQ multiplex PCR, while TCRdb's copy carries only in-frame clones and drops some. V and J calls and clone size follow that table, whereas D and trimming were derived from the DNA. This sample has 230,000 or so clones; over 75% occur once, and the top ten carry 1.5% to 2%. There are 20 residues in the CDR3. The germline CDR1 and CDR2 sequences are MDHEN and SYDVKM. V shed 4 bases and J shed 0 bases, with 24 bases lying between them. The TCR originated in a man aged 40-55 years with active or convalescent COVID-19. V is TRBV28 and J is TRBJ2-2, with D possibly being TRBD1 (6 bases). Sample: peripheral blood. CDR3 bases: TGTGCCAGCAGTTCTTGGACAGTGAACTCCGAGTTCGCGAACACCGGGGAGCTGTTTTTT. Amino acids: CASSSWTVNSEFANTGELFF.